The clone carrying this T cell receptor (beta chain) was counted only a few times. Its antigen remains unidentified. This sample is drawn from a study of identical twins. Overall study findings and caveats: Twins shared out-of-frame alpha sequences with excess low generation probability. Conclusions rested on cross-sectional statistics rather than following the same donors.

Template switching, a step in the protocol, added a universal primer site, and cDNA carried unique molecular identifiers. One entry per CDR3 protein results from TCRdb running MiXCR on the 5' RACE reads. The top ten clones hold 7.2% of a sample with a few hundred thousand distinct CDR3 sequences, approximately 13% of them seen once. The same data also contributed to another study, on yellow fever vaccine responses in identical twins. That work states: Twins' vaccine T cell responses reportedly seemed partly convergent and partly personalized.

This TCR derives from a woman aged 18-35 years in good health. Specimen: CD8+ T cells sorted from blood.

The CDR3 is CASSQAELAGGYNEQFF. CDR3 nucleotides: TGCGCCAGCAGCCAAGCTGAACTAGCGGGGGGGTACAATGAGCAGTTCTTC. This chain uses TRBV4-1 with TRBJ2-1; 13 nucleotides align to TRBD2. The ends lost 1 base at V and 4 bases at J; junction bases unmatched: 4. The germline V gene encodes CDR1 MGHRA and CDR2 YSYEKL. This CDR3 is built from 17 residues.